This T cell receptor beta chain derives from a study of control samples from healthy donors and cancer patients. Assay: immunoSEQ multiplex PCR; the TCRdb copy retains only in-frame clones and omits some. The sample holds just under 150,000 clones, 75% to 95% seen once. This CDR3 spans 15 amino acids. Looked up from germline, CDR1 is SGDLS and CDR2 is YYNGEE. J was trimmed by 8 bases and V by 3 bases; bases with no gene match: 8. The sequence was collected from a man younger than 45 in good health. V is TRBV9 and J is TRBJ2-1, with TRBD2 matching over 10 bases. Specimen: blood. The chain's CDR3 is CASSGSGGASHEQFF. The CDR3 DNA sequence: TGTGCCAGCAGCGGGAGCGGGGGGGCCTCCCATGAGCAGTTCTTC.